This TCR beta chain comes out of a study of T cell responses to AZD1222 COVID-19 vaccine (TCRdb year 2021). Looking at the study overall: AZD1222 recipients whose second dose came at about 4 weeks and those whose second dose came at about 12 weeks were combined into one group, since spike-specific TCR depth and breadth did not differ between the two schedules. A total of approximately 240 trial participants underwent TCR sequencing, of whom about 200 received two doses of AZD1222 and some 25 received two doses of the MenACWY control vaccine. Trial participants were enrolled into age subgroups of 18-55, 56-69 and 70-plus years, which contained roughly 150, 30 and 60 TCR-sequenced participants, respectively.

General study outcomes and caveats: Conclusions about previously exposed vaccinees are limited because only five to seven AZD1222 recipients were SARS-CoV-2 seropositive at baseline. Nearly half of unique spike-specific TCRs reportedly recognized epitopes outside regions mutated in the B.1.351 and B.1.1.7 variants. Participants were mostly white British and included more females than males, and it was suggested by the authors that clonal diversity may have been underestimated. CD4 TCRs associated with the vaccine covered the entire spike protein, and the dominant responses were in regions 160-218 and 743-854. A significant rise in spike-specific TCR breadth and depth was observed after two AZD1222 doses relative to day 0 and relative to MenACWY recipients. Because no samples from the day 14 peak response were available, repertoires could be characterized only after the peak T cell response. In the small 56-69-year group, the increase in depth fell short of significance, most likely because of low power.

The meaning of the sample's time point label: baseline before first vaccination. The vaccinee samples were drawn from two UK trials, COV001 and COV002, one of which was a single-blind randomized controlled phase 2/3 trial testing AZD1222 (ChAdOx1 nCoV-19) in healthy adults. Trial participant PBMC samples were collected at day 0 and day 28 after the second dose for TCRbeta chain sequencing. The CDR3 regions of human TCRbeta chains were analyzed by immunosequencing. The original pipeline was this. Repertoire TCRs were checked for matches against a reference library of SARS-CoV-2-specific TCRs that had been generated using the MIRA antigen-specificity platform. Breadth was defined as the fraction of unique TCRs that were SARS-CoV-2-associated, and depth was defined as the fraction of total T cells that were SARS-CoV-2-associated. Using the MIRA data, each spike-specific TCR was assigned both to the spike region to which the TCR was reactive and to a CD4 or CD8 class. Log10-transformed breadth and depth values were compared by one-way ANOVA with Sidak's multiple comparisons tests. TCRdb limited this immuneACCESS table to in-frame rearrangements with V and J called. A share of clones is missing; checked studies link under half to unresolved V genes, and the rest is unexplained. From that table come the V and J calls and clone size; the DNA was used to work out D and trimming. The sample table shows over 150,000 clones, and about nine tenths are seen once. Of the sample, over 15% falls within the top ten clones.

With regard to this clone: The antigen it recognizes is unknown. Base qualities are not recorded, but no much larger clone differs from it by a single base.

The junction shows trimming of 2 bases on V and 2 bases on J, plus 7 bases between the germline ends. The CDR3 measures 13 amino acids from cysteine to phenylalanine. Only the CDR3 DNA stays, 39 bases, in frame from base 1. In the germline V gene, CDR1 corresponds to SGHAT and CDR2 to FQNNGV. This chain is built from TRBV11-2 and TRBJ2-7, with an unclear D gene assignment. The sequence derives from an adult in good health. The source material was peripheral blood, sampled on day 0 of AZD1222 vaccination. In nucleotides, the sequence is TGTGCCAGCAGCTTAAGAGTTCCCTACGAGCAGTACTTC. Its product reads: CASSLRVPYEQYF. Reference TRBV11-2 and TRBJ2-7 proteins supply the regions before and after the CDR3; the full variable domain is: EAGVAQSPRYKIIEKRQSVAFWCNPISGHATLYWYQQILGQGPKLLIQFQNNGVVDDSQLPKDRFSAERLKGVDSTLKIQPAKLEDSAVYLCASSLRVPYEQYFGPGTRLTVT.